The T cell receptor (beta chain) described here comes from a study of shared clonotypes between healthy human individuals. On the study more broadly: The study enrolled two women and a few men aged 18 to 49.

Whole-study findings and limits: Blood was the sole source, and tissue repertoires probably differ.

This table comes from immunoSEQ multiplex PCR, and its TCRdb copy is limited to in-frame clones, with some not included. The sample has more than 2 million clones, 85% to 95% seen once; the top ten hold under 0.15%. A note on this clone: Its target is unknown.

V gave up 0 bases and J gave up 2 bases, with 11 bases separating them. The CDR3 runs to 16 residues. Germline CDR1 SEHNR, CDR2 FQNEAQ (reference sequence). The sample comprised naive CD4+ T cells sorted from blood. Subset reported: CD45RA+ positively selected. The genes are TRBV7-9 and TRBJ1-5, with D unresolved. This receptor was obtained from a man between 18 and 35 years old in good health. CDR3 DNA: TGTGCCAGCAGCTTAGCCATTGACAATGGCAATCAGCCCCAGCATTTT. Protein product: CASSLAIDNGNQPQHF.